Presented here are 3 T cell receptor beta chains from one specimen sequenced in a study of tumor-infiltrating lymphocytes in primary liver carcinoma. The source material, roughly 20-31 mg of unsorted bulk tissue, was used to co-extract RNA and DNA. A constant-region primer primed TCR beta cDNA synthesis from 500 ng of total RNA. Three nested multiplex PCR rounds, a slightly modified ARM-PCR method, built the TCR beta libraries. TRBV1-TRBV30 forward and Cbeta reverse primers drove the first two roughly 10-cycle rounds. TCRdb fed the multiplex PCR reads into MiXCR, producing one record per CDR3 protein. The table shows roughly 53,000 distinct CDR3 sequences, with over 65% occurring only once. The sequenced sample consisted of liver tumor tissue from sampling region 2. Sample subset: tumor region T2, inferior pole. The receptors stem from a man in his forties or fifties with primary liver carcinoma and hepatitis B virus infection.

As concerns this clonotype: The conserved phenylalanine or tryptophan is not found at the CDR3 terminus, so this likely reflects a read error. V and J are TRBV6-5 and TRBJ2-6, with TRBD1 matching over 8 bases. This CDR3 comprises 18 residues. Germline V lookup: CDR1 MNHEY, CDR2 SVGAGI. The CDR3 loop is CASSLWTGMIAGANVLTL. The CDR3, as DNA: TGTGCAAGCAGCCTTTGGACAGGGATGATAGCTGGGGCCAACGTCCTGACTTTG.

V is TRBV4-1 and J is TRBJ2-1; 9 bases fit TRBD2. The germline V gene has CDR1 MGHRA and CDR2 YSYEKL. With 3 bases clipped from V and 0 bases from J, the junction kept 6 bases outside the gene matches. The length of the CDR3 is 17 residues. CDR3 bases: TGCGCCAGCAGCCAGGGCCTAGCGGGGAGCTCCTACAATGAGCAGTTCTTC. This encodes CASSQGLAGSSYNEQFF.

Concerning this clonotype: A read error is likely, as this CDR3 ends without the conserved phenylalanine or tryptophan. The rearrangement joins TRBV11-2 to TRBJ2-2; 9 bases are shared with TRBD2. CDR3 length: 16 residues. Germline lookup yields CDR1 SGHAT and CDR2 FQNNGV. The CDR3 nucleotides read TGTGCCAGGAGCTTAGTGGCGCTAGCGGGAACCGGGGGGCTGTTTTTA. This gives the protein CARSLVALAGTGGLFL.